The 23 T cell receptor beta chains listed next were all sequenced from one sample in a study of radiotherapy plus CTLA-4 blockade in lung cancer. The table came from immunoSEQ multiplex PCR; TCRdb's copy has only in-frame clones and leaves some out. Of tens of thousands of clones in the sample, 72% were seen once. This specimen consisted of peripheral blood, obtained from a patient treated with radiotherapy plus ipilimumab. These receptor sequences come from a human donor with non-small cell lung cancer that progressed on radiotherapy plus ipilimumab.

V usage is TRBV6-5 and J usage is TRBJ1-4; D uncertain. The V end lost 7 bases, the J end lost 7 bases, and 10 bases lay between the germline ends. Looked up from germline, CDR1 is MNHEY and CDR2 is SVGAGI. CDR3 length: 12 amino acids. This CDR3 reads CASNEGGEKLFF. The CDR3 nucleotides read TGTGCCAGCAACGAGGGAGGTGAAAAACTGTTTTTT.

This clone has a handful of counts. V is TRBV19 and J is TRBJ2-5; 7 positions agree with TRBD2. The length of the CDR3 is 18 residues. Germline CDR1 is LNHDA and CDR2 is SQIVND (reference sequence). After removal of 3 bases from V and 5 bases from J, the junction contained 18 bases not matched to a gene. CDR3 protein: CASSIGPTGGRLRETQYF. In DNA, the CDR3 is TGTGCCAGTAGTATTGGACCCACGGGGGGAAGGTTGCGGGAGACCCAGTACTTC.

This rearrangement joins TRBV19 to TRBJ1-5, with 7 positions matching TRBD1. This CDR3 has 14 amino acids. Unmatched junction bases numbered 11, after V lost 8 bases and J lost 7 bases. Germline V gene sequence: CDR1 LNHDA, CDR2 SQIVND (reference sequence). Here the CDR3 reads CASAPFRGQQPQHF. DNA of the CDR3: TGTGCCAGTGCTCCCTTTAGGGGGCAACAGCCCCAGCATTTT. The full variable domain, with the rest looked up from reference TRBV19 and TRBJ1-5, is DGGITQSPKYLFRKEGQNVTLSCEQNLNHDAMYWYRQDPGQGLRLIYYSQIVNDFQKGDIAEGYSVSREKKESFPLTVTSAQKNPTAFYLCASAPFRGQQPQHFGDGTRLSIL.

This chain's CDR3 is CASKPRGAYGNTIYF. The CDR3 nucleotides read TGTGCCAGCAAACCTCGGGGGGCGTACGGAAACACCATATATTTT. This sequence joins TRBV6-5 and TRBJ1-3; a weak D match, TRBD1 (6 bases). Germline-derived CDR1 and CDR2 are MNHEY and SVGAGI. CDR3 length: 15 amino acids. With 7 bases removed from V and 4 bases from J, the gap between germline ends came to 17 bases.

This clone was counted between two and nine times. The chain joins TRBV6-1 to TRBJ1-4; D is uncertain. V lost 0 bases to trimming and J lost 13 bases, with 12 bases between them. The CDR3 loop spans 13 amino acids. Germline CDR1 is MNHNS and CDR2 is SASEGT. DNA for the CDR3: TGTGCCAGCAGTGAAGCAGGAACCCGAAGACTGTTTTTT. Amino acids: CASSEAGTRRLFF.

The chain links TRBV6-5 to TRBJ1-2, with D perhaps TRBD1 (6 bases). Germline CDR1 and CDR2: MNHEY and SVGAGI. V lost 5 bases to trimming and J lost 5 bases, with 15 bases between them. The CDR3 consists of 14 residues. The CDR3 DNA is TGTGCCAGCAGTGCCGCAGGGGTAGGGTATGGCTACACCTTC. It codes for CASSAAGVGYGYTF.

This clone has a handful of counts. V is TRBV18 and J is TRBJ2-3, with D unresolved. V was pared by 6 bases and J by 0 bases, with 13 bases between. The length of the CDR3 is 15 residues. Germline CDR1 KGHSH, CDR2 LQKENI. The CDR3 loop reads CASSRLSASTDTQYF. The DNA of the CDR3 is TGTGCCAGCTCCCGATTGAGCGCTAGCACAGATACGCAGTATTTT. The entire variable domain, with the rest obtained from reference TRBV18 and TRBJ2-3, is as follows: NAGVMQNPRHLVRRRGQEARLRCSPMKGHSHVYWYRQLPEEGLKFMVYLQKENIIDESGMPKERFSAEFPKEGPSILRIQQVVRGDSAAYFCASSRLSASTDTQYFGPGTRLTVL.

The chain has TRBV6-1 and TRBJ1-2, with 8 bases lining up with TRBD1. With V trimmed by 5 bases and J by 13 bases, 6 bases remained unmatched. Per the germline V gene, CDR1 is MNHNS and CDR2 is SASEGT. This CDR3 contains 11 residues. CDR3 in DNA: TGTGCCAGCAGTTATCCCGGACAGGGCACCTTC. Translation: CASSYPGQGTF.

V and J are TRBV30 and TRBJ1-6, with 7 nucleotides matching TRBD1. The CDR3 consists of 15 residues. Germline assignment: CDR1 GTSNPN and CDR2 SVGIG (reference sequence). V gave up 2 bases and J gave up 8 bases; unmatched junction bases: 9. CDR3 DNA: TGTGCCTGGAGTTTATCGCCGGGACAGTATTCACCCCTCCACTTT. Amino acids: CAWSLSPGQYSPLHF.

The J gene is TRBJ2-5, the V gene TRBV28; D is perhaps TRBD1 (7 bases). Per germline, CDR1 MDHEN and CDR2 SYDVKM. Trimming pared 5 bases from V and 3 bases from J, leaving 16 bases between. The CDR3 covers 15 residues. The CDR3 loop reads CASSQGGPLKETQYF. CDR3 sequence (DNA): TGTGCCAGCAGTCAGGGGGGACCACTAAAAGAGACCCAGTACTTC.

This chain uses TRBV19 with TRBJ1-5; 9 positions agree with TRBD1. Trimming cost V 4 bases and J 5 bases; bases outside gene matches: 3. This CDR3 comprises 14 residues. The V gene's germline CDR1 is LNHDA and CDR2 SQIVND (reference sequence). CDR3 sequence reads: CASSTTGGDQPQHF. The DNA for the CDR3 is TGTGCCAGTAGTACAACAGGGGGCGATCAGCCCCAGCATTTT.

A single count supports this clone. The chain uses TRBV27 and TRBJ2-1; 7 bases match TRBD2. The CDR3 runs to 15 residues. The germline CDR1 and CDR2 sequences are MNHEY and SMNVEV (reference sequence). V lost 5 bases, J lost 0 bases, and 4 bases stayed unmatched. The CDR3 DNA reads TGTGCCAGCAGTCGCGGGGGAAGCTCCTACAATGAGCAGTTCTTC. It translates to CASSRGGSSYNEQFF.

The chain employs TRBV27 and TRBJ1-4; no firm D call. Deletions cut 8 bases from V and 0 bases from J, with 10 bases between. This CDR3 is built from 14 residues. Germline assignment: CDR1 MNHEY and CDR2 SMNVEV (reference sequence). The CDR3, as DNA: TGTGCCAGCGGACGGACGGCAACTAATGAAAAACTGTTTTTT. Protein sequence: CASGRTATNEKLFF.

The rearrangement joins TRBV5-4 to TRBJ1-1; no clear D. Trimming cost V 0 bases and J 8 bases, with 17 bases left between them. The CDR3 has 15 amino acids. Germline V gene data show CDR1 as SGHNT and CDR2 as YYREEE (reference sequence). The CDR3 region is CASSLARMPGPEAFF. The CDR3 nucleotides are TGTGCCAGCAGCTTGGCTCGGATGCCTGGGCCCGAAGCTTTCTTT.

The chain links TRBV19 to TRBJ1-5; no definite D call. Germline CDR1 and CDR2: LNHDA and SQIVND (reference sequence). The CDR3 has 14 amino acids. V was clipped by 6 bases and J by 3 bases, with 12 bases between them. The CDR3 protein is CASRVPLINQPQHF. For the CDR3, the DNA is TGTGCCAGTAGGGTCCCCCTGATCAATCAGCCCCAGCATTTT.

For this clone: Different DNA sequences within this sample yield the same CDR3. The chain carries TRBV6-6 and TRBJ1-1; D is possibly TRBD1 (6 bases). CDR3 length equals 15 residues. V lost 0 bases to trimming and J lost 2 bases, with 10 bases between them. Germline V gene data show CDR1 as MNHNY and CDR2 as SVGAGI (reference sequence). Here the CDR3 reads CASSYSGAANTEAFF. CDR3 in DNA: TGTGCCAGCAGTTACTCGGGGGCGGCTAACACTGAAGCTTTCTTT.

The V call is TRBV19, the J call TRBJ2-4; the D call may be TRBD1 or TRBD2 (6 bases each). The CDR3 sequence is 16 residues long. V lost 4 bases, J lost 0 bases, and 13 bases lay in between. CDR1 is LNHDA and CDR2 is SQIVND in the germline V gene (reference sequence). CDR3 sequence reads: CASSKPQGLAKNIQYF. DNA of the CDR3: TGTGCCAGTAGTAAACCACAGGGACTAGCCAAAAACATTCAGTACTTC.

The chain has TRBV2 and TRBJ2-7; 8 positions match TRBD2. The CDR3 length is 17 residues. Germline V gene data show CDR1 as SNHLY and CDR2 as FYNNEI. Trimming removed 4 bases from V and 3 bases from J; junction bases left unmatched: 14. In nucleotides, the CDR3 is TGTGCCAGCAGTGGGGGGCGGTCGGGAGGGAACTTCTACGAGCAGTACTTC. Translation gives CASSGGRSGGNFYEQYF.

The V call is TRBV2, the J call TRBJ1-5, with D unclear. The CDR3 is 15 amino acids. Germline V gene data show CDR1 as SNHLY and CDR2 as FYNNEI. The V end was cut by 3 bases, the J end by 7 bases, with 16 bases between. The CDR3 coding sequence is TGTGCCAGCAGTGATAAATCTAGGGTAGGGCAGCCCCAGCATTTT. Translating gives CASSDKSRVGQPQHF.

The table lists this clone with a few counts. The V gene is TRBV7-3, the J gene TRBJ1-5; tentatively, D is TRBD1 (5 bases). CDR3 length: 13 residues. The V gene's germline CDR1 is SGHTA and CDR2 FQGTGA. Trimming pared 1 base from V and 7 bases from J, leaving 8 bases between. CDR3 nucleotides: TGTGCCAGCAGCTTAAGGCAGGGCCAGCCCCAGCATTTT. The encoded protein is CASSLRQGQPQHF.

Note on this clone: One junction end disagrees with the germline gene, perhaps due to a read error. The J gene is TRBJ1-5, the V gene TRBV10-1, with D tentatively TRBD1 (5 bases). CDR1 WNHNN and CDR2 SYGVQD come from the germline V gene (reference sequence). This CDR3 is built from 12 residues. DNA for the CDR3: TGCGCCAGCAGGGGGGGGGAGAAGGGCCCCGCATTT. Its protein product is CASRGGEKGPAF.

This clone has a handful of counts. The chain employs TRBV6-6 and TRBJ1-2; a possible D gene is TRBD1 (6 bases). The CDR3 is 12 residues long. The germline V and J ends were trimmed by 11 bases and 2 bases, with 12 bases remaining between them. Germline V gene lookup returns CDR1 MNHNY and CDR2 SVGAGI (reference sequence). The CDR3 bases are TGTGCCGTGGGGGGCCCCAACTATGGCTACACCTTC. It encodes CAVGGPNYGYTF.

The chain is built from TRBV28 and TRBJ2-6, with 12 positions matching TRBD1. CDR3 length equals 18 residues. The V and J ends lost 3 bases and 4 bases, in that order; junction bases with no gene match: 7. Germline V gene lookup returns CDR1 MDHEN and CDR2 SYDVKM. CDR3 loop: CASSFSGTGGNGANVLTF. CDR3 DNA: TGTGCCAGCAGTTTCTCGGGGACAGGGGGCAACGGGGCCAACGTCCTGACTTTC.